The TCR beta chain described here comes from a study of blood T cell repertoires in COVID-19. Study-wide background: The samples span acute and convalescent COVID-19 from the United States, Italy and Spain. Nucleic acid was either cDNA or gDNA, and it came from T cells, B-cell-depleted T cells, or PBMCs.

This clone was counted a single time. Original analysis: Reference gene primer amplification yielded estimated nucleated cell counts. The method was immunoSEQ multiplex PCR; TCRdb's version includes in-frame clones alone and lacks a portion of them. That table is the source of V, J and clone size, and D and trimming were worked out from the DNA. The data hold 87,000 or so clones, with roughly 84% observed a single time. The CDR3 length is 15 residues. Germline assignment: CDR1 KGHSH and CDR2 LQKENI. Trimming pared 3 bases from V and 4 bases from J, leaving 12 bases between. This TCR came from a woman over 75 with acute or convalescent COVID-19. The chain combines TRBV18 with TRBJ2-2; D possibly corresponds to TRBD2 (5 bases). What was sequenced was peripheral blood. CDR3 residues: CASSPEVDITGELFF. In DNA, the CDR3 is TGTGCCAGCTCACCGGAGGTAGACATCACCGGGGAGCTGTTTTTT.